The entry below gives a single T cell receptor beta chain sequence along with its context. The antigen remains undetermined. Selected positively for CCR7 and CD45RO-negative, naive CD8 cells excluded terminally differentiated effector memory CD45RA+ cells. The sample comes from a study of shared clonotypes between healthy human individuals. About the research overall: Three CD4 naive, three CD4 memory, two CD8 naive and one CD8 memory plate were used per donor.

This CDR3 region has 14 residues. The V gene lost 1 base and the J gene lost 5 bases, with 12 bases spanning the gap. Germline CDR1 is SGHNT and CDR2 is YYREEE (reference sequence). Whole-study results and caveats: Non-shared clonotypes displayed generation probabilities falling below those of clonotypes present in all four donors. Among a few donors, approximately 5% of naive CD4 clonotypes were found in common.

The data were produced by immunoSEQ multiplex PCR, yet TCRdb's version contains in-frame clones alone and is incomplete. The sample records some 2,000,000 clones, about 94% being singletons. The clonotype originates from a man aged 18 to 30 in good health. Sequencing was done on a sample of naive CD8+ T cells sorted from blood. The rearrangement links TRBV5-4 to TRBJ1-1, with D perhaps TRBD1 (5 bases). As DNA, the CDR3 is TGTGCCAGCAGCTTGACCAGAGACAGTACTGAAGCTTTCTTT. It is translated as CASSLTRDSTEAFF.